What follows are 27 T cell receptor beta chains derived from one specimen sequenced in a study of identical twins (dated by TCRdb to about 2016). Libraries were made using 5' RACE. TCRdb names Illumina HiSeq 2000 as the instrument used. TCRdb's own reprocessing of the public reads used fastp at Q25 and MiXCR and kept productive beta chains. Records with the same CDR3 protein are collapsed into one entry carrying the most frequent genes and DNA. The sample records about 530,000 distinct CDR3 sequences, approximately 20% of which are singletons. The top ten constitute more than 0.4% of the sample. The sample was also linked to a second study, of yellow fever vaccine responses in identical twins.

The sample taken for sequencing was CD4+ T cells sorted from blood. These receptors were obtained from a woman under 30 in good health.

This chain links TRBV28 with TRBJ2-2; 7 nucleotides agree with TRBD1. V trimming: 7 bases; J trimming: 6 bases; junction bases outside the gene matches: 5. The length of the CDR3 is 13 residues. Germline CDR1 MDHEN, CDR2 SYDVKM. The CDR3 spells CASTRTGAGELFF. The CDR3 DNA reads as TGTGCCAGCACTCGAACAGGGGCCGGGGAGCTGTTTTTT. Full variable domain (remainder filled in from reference TRBV28 and TRBJ2-2): DVKVTQSSRYLVKRTGEKVFLECVQDMDHENMFWYRQDPGLGLRLIYFSYDVKMKEKGDIPEGYSVSREKKERFSLILESASTNQTSMYLCASTRTGAGELFFGEGSRLTVL.

This clonotype has just one count. V usage is TRBV20-1 and J usage is TRBJ2-2; TRBD1 or TRBD2 may be the D gene (6 bases each). Trimming cost V 6 bases and J 2 bases, with 19 bases left between them. This CDR3 region has 16 residues. The germline CDR1 and CDR2 sequences are DFQATT and SNEGSKA (reference sequence). This chain's CDR3 is CSAWTATGVNTGELFF. The CDR3 DNA sequence: TGCAGTGCCTGGACAGCCACGGGGGTTAACACCGGGGAGCTGTTTTTT.

This sequence joins TRBV19 and TRBJ1-1, with 8 nucleotides matching TRBD1. Per the germline V gene, CDR1 is LNHDA and CDR2 is SQIVND (reference sequence). This CDR3 spans 12 amino acids. V lost 10 bases, J lost 6 bases, and 7 bases stayed unmatched. CDR3 nucleotides: TGTGCCACGCGTGGACAGGGTTCTGAAGCTTTCTTT. Protein: CATRGQGSEAFF.

V usage is TRBV10-3 and J usage is TRBJ1-4; 7 bases are a match to TRBD1. With 7 bases clipped from V and 3 bases from J, the junction kept 2 bases outside the gene matches. CDR1 is ENHRY and CDR2 is SYGVKD in the germline V gene. This CDR3 comprises 13 residues. The CDR3 DNA sequence: TGTGCCATCAAGGGACAGCCTAATGAAAAACTGTTTTTT. It translates to CAIKGQPNEKLFF.

This clonotype was observed a handful of times. Here the CDR3 DNA reads TGTGCCAGCAGTTCGAGCGCCAAAAACATTCAGTACTTC. It yields the protein CASSSSAKNIQYF. The V and J genes are TRBV2 and TRBJ2-4; D gene uncertain. Germline V CDR1 and CDR2: SNHLY, FYNNEI. The V end lost 5 bases, the J end lost 1 base, and 6 bases lay between the germline ends. The CDR3 covers 13 residues.

A few counts support this clonotype. The chain employs TRBV7-2 and TRBJ1-2, with no clear D. CDR1 and CDR2 from the germline V gene are SGHTA and FQGNSA. V gave up 5 bases and J gave up 8 bases, with 12 bases separating them. This CDR3 contains 12 residues. The chain's CDR3 is CASSRLSGGYTF. CDR3 bases: TGTGCCAGCAGCCGGCTGTCGGGAGGCTACACCTTC.

This clonotype was counted ten times or more. The chain couples TRBV28 to TRBJ2-3; D call uncertain. V was clipped by 5 bases and J by 5 bases, with 17 bases between them. This CDR3 comprises 15 residues. Germline loops: CDR1 MDHEN, CDR2 SYDVKM. Written as DNA, the CDR3 is TGTGCCAGCAGTGATACCGTGGAAGCCAAAGATACGCAGTATTTT. Its protein product is CASSDTVEAKDTQYF.

This chain uses TRBV20-1 with TRBJ2-5; 8 bases are a match to TRBD1. This CDR3 has 13 residues. Looked up from germline, CDR1 is DFQATT and CDR2 is SNEGSKA (reference sequence). After removal of 4 bases from V and 5 bases from J, the junction contained 6 bases not matched to a gene. The chain's CDR3 is CSATQDRDETQYF. CDR3 in DNA: TGCAGTGCTACTCAGGACAGGGACGAGACCCAGTACTTC.

This clonotype was found a few times. The chain couples TRBV7-9 to TRBJ2-5, with D possibly TRBD1 on 7 matching bases. V was shortened by 2 bases and J by 0 bases, with 13 bases between the two germline ends. The CDR3 sequence is 16 residues long. The V gene's germline CDR1 is SEHNR and CDR2 FQNEAQ (reference sequence). The DNA for the CDR3 is TGTGCCAGCAGCTTACCCAGGGGGGAGTACCAAGAGACCCAGTACTTC. It encodes CASSLPRGEYQETQYF.

The V gene is TRBV5-5, the J gene TRBJ2-1, with 9 bases identical to TRBD1. Germline CDR1 reads SGHKS; CDR2 reads YYEKEE (reference sequence). V was pared by 6 bases and J by 5 bases, with 12 bases of the junction left unmatched. There are 16 residues in the CDR3. In nucleotides, the CDR3 is TGTGCCAGCACCCTGGGGGGCTGGGACAGGGACAATGAGCAGTTCTTC. Translation: CASTLGGWDRDNEQFF.

This clonotype was seen a handful of times. The V and J genes are TRBV5-1 and TRBJ2-3, with unresolved D. The CDR3 totals 12 residues. Deletions cut 6 bases from V and 0 bases from J, with 5 bases between. CDR1 is SGHRS and CDR2 is YFSETQ in the germline V gene. CDR3 in DNA: TGCGCCAGCAAGCAGAGCACAGATACGCAGTATTTT. Translating gives CASKQSTDTQYF.

The chain carries TRBV10-3 and TRBJ1-2; 8 bases match TRBD1. The J segment lost 6 bases and the V segment lost 6 bases, leaving 9 bases of the junction unmatched. The CDR3 has 14 amino acids. Germline V gives CDR1 ENHRY, CDR2 SYGVKD. The CDR3 sequence is CAIRQDRDVHGYTF. CDR3 nucleotides: TGTGCCATCAGGCAGGACAGGGATGTACATGGCTACACCTTC.

The CDR3 DNA reads TGTGCCAGCAGTTACGCTACAAATGACTGGGAGGCCGGGGAGCTGTTTTTT. It is translated as CASSYATNDWEAGELFF. The rearrangement links TRBV6-5 to TRBJ2-2, with D maybe TRBD2 (6 bases). The CDR3 has 17 amino acids. V lost 2 bases, J lost 6 bases, and 19 bases lay in between. The germline V gene encodes CDR1 MNHEY and CDR2 SVGAGI.

The chain couples TRBV5-6 to TRBJ1-3; no clear D gene. CDR1 and CDR2 (germline): SGHDT, YYEEEE. The CDR3 is 18 amino acids. The V end lost 4 bases, the J end lost 0 bases, and 20 bases lay between the germline ends. The CDR3 protein is CASSLVSDVLYSGNTIYF. The CDR3 coding sequence is TGTGCCAGCAGCCTGGTATCTGATGTCCTGTACTCTGGAAACACCATATATTTT. Supplemented by reference TRBV5-6 and TRBJ1-3, the full variable domain reads DAGVTQSPTHLIKTRGQQVTLRCSPKSGHDTVSWYQQALGQGPQFIFQYYEEEERQRGNFPDRFSGHQFPNYSSELNVNALLLGDSALYLCASSLVSDVLYSGNTIYFGEGSWLTVV.

The table lists this clonotype with a few counts. The CDR3 region is CASSLIQGVNEQFF. In DNA, the CDR3 is TGTGCCAGCAGCCTGATACAGGGGGTGAATGAGCAGTTCTTC. The chain couples TRBV7-9 to TRBJ2-1; 8 bases match TRBD1. J gave up 7 bases and V 5 bases, and 7 bases lay outside the gene matches. The germline CDR1 and CDR2 sequences are SEHNR and FQNEAQ (reference sequence). This CDR3 contains 14 residues.

The sample holds a few counts of this clonotype. This chain links TRBV11-2 with TRBJ1-1; D not resolved. The CDR3 runs 14 residues. V was cut by 3 bases and J by 6 bases, with 14 bases left in between. Germline CDR1 SGHAT, CDR2 FQNNGV. CDR3: CASSLDPLGSEAFF. CDR3 coding DNA: TGTGCCAGCAGCTTGGACCCGCTGGGGTCTGAAGCTTTCTTT.

The chain carries TRBV28 and TRBJ2-1; the D is unclear. CDR3 length equals 10 residues. Trimming took 3 bases from V and 8 from J, leaving 2 bases between them. Germline CDR1 is MDHEN and CDR2 is SYDVKM. CDR3 in DNA: TGTGCCAGCAGTTTCGATGAGCAGTTCTTC. Its protein product is CASSFDEQFF. Using reference TRBV28 and TRBJ2-1 for the parts outside the CDR3, the full variable domain is DVKVTQSSRYLVKRTGEKVFLECVQDMDHENMFWYRQDPGLGLRLIYFSYDVKMKEKGDIPEGYSVSREKKERFSLILESASTNQTSMYLCASSFDEQFFGPGTRLTVL.

V is TRBV10-3 and J is TRBJ2-3; 8 bases agree with TRBD2. The length of the CDR3 is 15 residues. After removal of 4 bases from V and 3 bases from J, the junction contained 6 bases not matched to a gene. The germline CDR1 and CDR2 sequences are ENHRY and SYGVKD. DNA of the CDR3: TGTGCCATCAGTGGACTAGCGTGGGCTACAGATACGCAGTATTTT. Its protein is CAISGLAWATDTQYF.

The chain has TRBV7-9 and TRBJ2-1; D perhaps matches TRBD2 (6 bases). V lost 5 bases and J 7 bases, leaving 18 bases between the germline ends. The germline CDR1 and CDR2 sequences are SEHNR and FQNEAQ (reference sequence). The CDR3 covers 15 residues. As DNA, the CDR3 is TGTGCCAGCAGCCGGGATTCGGGAGTATGGAATGAGCAGTTCTTC. Protein: CASSRDSGVWNEQFF.

There are a few counts of this clonotype. V is TRBV5-1 and J is TRBJ2-7, with 8 bases that match TRBD2. Trimming at V came to 2 bases and at J to 7 bases, leaving 11 bases not matched to a gene. Germline V gives CDR1 SGHRS, CDR2 YFSETQ. The CDR3 covers 15 residues. In DNA form, the CDR3 reads TGCGCCAGCAGCTTAGCGGGGGAGGCCTTGGGGGAGCAGTACTTC. Amino acid sequence: CASSLAGEALGEQYF.

The chain joins TRBV10-3 to TRBJ1-1, with a possible D match to TRBD1 (5 bases). V lost 2 bases and J lost 6, with 10 bases in between. The CDR3 sequence is 13 residues long. CDR1 is ENHRY and CDR2 is SYGVKD in the germline V gene. CDR3 in DNA: TGTGCCATCAGTGAGAGAGCGGGACCTGAAGCTTTCTTT. Translation: CAISERAGPEAFF.

This clonotype was seen a few times. The rearrangement uses TRBV15 and TRBJ1-3; 10 bases map to TRBD1. J was trimmed by 4 bases and V by 5 bases; bases with no gene match: 8. Germline CDR1 is LNHNV and CDR2 is YYDKDF (reference sequence). The CDR3 contains 16 residues. The CDR3 DNA reads TGTGCCACCAGCCTACGGGACAGGGGTTTCGGAAACACCATATATTTT. Its protein product is CATSLRDRGFGNTIYF.

The chain couples TRBV12-3 or TRBV12-4 to TRBJ1-6; D perhaps matches TRBD1 (6 bases). The CDR3 sequence is 17 residues long. V lost 0 bases and J 5 bases, leaving 14 bases between the germline ends. As DNA, the CDR3 is TGTGCCAGCAGTTTAGCGGGGACACCACTTCATAATTCACCCCTCCACTTT. It yields the protein CASSLAGTPLHNSPLHF.

V usage is TRBV7-3 and J usage is TRBJ2-3; the match to TRBD1 covers 8 bases. V trimming: 4 bases; J trimming: 2 bases; junction bases outside the gene matches: 8. Germline V lookup: CDR1 SGHTA, CDR2 FQGTGA. The CDR3 is 16 residues long. Here the CDR3 DNA reads TGTGCCAGCAGCTCCGGACAGGGTTCTTCCACAGATACGCAGTATTTT. Its translation: CASSSGQGSSTDTQYF.

This rearrangement joins TRBV7-6 to TRBJ2-3; D may be TRBD1 (5 bases). Trimming cost V 3 bases and J 3 bases, with 10 bases left between them. The CDR3 loop spans 14 amino acids. Germline V gene sequence: CDR1 SGHVS, CDR2 FNYEAQ. CDR3 coding DNA: TGTGCCAGCAGCTTTCTCCAGGGAACAGATACGCAGTATTTT. The encoded protein is CASSFLQGTDTQYF.

This clonotype was recorded at least ten times. V usage is TRBV14 and J usage is TRBJ2-1; D not certain. Germline assignment: CDR1 SGHDN and CDR2 FVKESK. Trimming stripped 4 bases from V and 6 bases from J, with 4 bases between. This CDR3 comprises 11 residues. The CDR3 spells CASSLFNEQFF. The CDR3 nucleotides are TGTGCCAGCAGCCTGTTCAATGAGCAGTTCTTC.

The chain's CDR3 is CASGQERINEQFF. CDR3 coding DNA: TGTGCAAGCGGACAGGAGAGGATCAATGAGCAGTTCTTC. The chain combines TRBV12-3 or TRBV12-4 with TRBJ2-1; 7 bases agree with TRBD1. The CDR3 extends over 13 amino acids.